The next 29 T cell receptor beta chains were all read from a single sample in a study of T-cell memory formation after mild COVID-19. TCRdb re-analysed the 5' RACE reads in MiXCR, keeping a single row per CDR3 protein. Of 200,000 to 250,000 distinct CDR3 sequences detected, more than 9% appear once; the ten largest clones hold approximately 2.8%. The specimen was PBMCs or a T cell subset sorted from them (not recorded which). The receptors come from a man between 18 and 35 years old who had mild COVID-19 (a few samples of this study predate the infection). Cell type and time point are not known.

This clonotype has a handful of counts. The gene calls are TRBV7-8 and TRBJ1-1; no clear D. V was clipped by 5 bases and J by 0 bases, with 19 bases between them. CDR3 length: 17 amino acids. CDR1 is SGHVS and CDR2 is FQNEAQ in the germline V gene. In nucleotides, the CDR3 is TGTGCCAGCAGCCCCACTCCTAACTTGGCGTTGAACACTGAAGCTTTCTTT. This sequence encodes CASSPTPNLALNTEAFF. Variable domain in full (rest from reference TRBV7-8 and TRBJ1-1): GAGVSQSPRYKVAKRGQDVALRCDPISGHVSLFWYQQALGQGPEFLTYFQNEAQLDKSGLPSDRFFAERPEGSVSTLKIQRTQQEDSAVYLCASSPTPNLALNTEAFFGQGTRLTVV.

The chain is built from TRBV19 and TRBJ1-1; D is perhaps TRBD1 (6 bases). The CDR3 contains 18 residues. Trimming left V 0 bases short and J 2 bases short, with 19 bases between. The germline V gene has CDR1 LNHDA and CDR2 SQIVND (reference sequence). The CDR3 DNA is TGTGCCAGTAGTATAGATGCGGTCCGGGGGACATTAAACACTGAAGCTTTCTTT. It yields the protein CASSIDAVRGTLNTEAFF.

The CDR3 sequence: CASSAGQEKKTQYF. DNA for the CDR3: TGTGCCAGCAGCGCCGGACAGGAGAAGAAGACCCAGTACTTC. This rearrangement joins TRBV12-3 or TRBV12-4 to TRBJ2-5; 7 nucleotides line up with TRBD1. The CDR3 covers 14 residues. The V and J ends lost 6 bases and 6 bases, in that order; junction bases with no gene match: 10.

Ten or more counts support this clonotype. The chain is built from TRBV5-1 and TRBJ2-2, with no clear D. V shed 7 bases and J shed 0 bases, with 16 bases lying between them. CDR3 length equals 16 residues. Germline V gene sequence: CDR1 SGHRS, CDR2 YFSETQ. CDR3 bases: TGCGCCAGCTCCCTCACCGCCCGCGCGAACACCGGGGAGCTGTTTTTT. It yields the protein CASSLTARANTGELFF.

This clonotype was observed a handful of times. The DNA for the CDR3 is TGTGCCAGCTTCGTCCGTCGCGGGGCCAACGTCCTGACTTTC. Protein: CASFVRRGANVLTF. The chain combines TRBV6-5 with TRBJ2-6, with D uncertain. Trimming pared 8 bases from V and 4 bases from J, leaving 12 bases between. In germline, CDR1 is MNHEY, CDR2 SVGAGI. The CDR3 length is 14 residues.

This clonotype was detected a few times. This chain links TRBV7-3 with TRBJ2-2, with 12 bases lining up with TRBD2. J lost 6 bases, V lost 5 bases, and 10 bases had no gene match. The CDR3 consists of 17 residues. CDR1 SGHTA and CDR2 FQGTGA come from the germline V gene. The DNA for the CDR3 is TGTGCCAGCAGCCTCCTAGCGGGGGGGCTTCTGGCCGGGGAGCTGTTTTTT. It is translated as CASSLLAGGLLAGELFF.

This clonotype has just a few counts. This chain uses TRBV6-5 with TRBJ1-6; 10 nucleotides match TRBD1. The CDR3 runs to 17 residues. Germline V gene sequence: CDR1 MNHEY, CDR2 SVGAGI. The trim removed 1 base at V and 9 bases at J, leaving 9 bases unmatched. The CDR3 spells CASSYYDRGPRSSPLHF. The CDR3, as DNA: TGTGCCAGCAGTTACTATGACAGGGGGCCGCGGAGTTCACCCCTCCACTTT.

The chain joins TRBV28 to TRBJ2-3, with TRBD2 matching over 9 bases. The junction had 10 bases not matched to a gene; V was cut back by 5 bases and J by 4 bases. This CDR3 has 16 residues. CDR1 and CDR2 from the germline V gene are MDHEN and SYDVKM. The CDR3 nucleotides read TGTGCCAGCAGTCCACAGCTAGCGGGGAGTTCAGATACGCAGTATTTT. This translates into CASSPQLAGSSDTQYF.

The chain is built from TRBV20-1 and TRBJ2-5; 9 bases align to TRBD2. The length of the CDR3 is 15 residues. Looked up from germline, CDR1 is DFQATT and CDR2 is SNEGSKA (reference sequence). The trim removed 6 bases at V and 2 bases at J, leaving 10 bases unmatched. In DNA, the CDR3 is TGCAGTGCGAGAAGACCTAGCGGGGTACAAGAGACCCAGTACTTC. It translates to CSARRPSGVQETQYF.

In this sample, this clonotype turned up many times. The V and J genes are TRBV28 and TRBJ2-6; a possible D gene is TRBD2 (6 bases). V lost 6 bases to trimming and J lost 0 bases, with 18 bases between them. CDR3 length: 18 residues. The germline V gene has CDR1 MDHEN and CDR2 SYDVKM. CDR3 DNA: TGTGCCAGCAGGCTCTACTCGGGACTCAGCTCTGGGGCCAACGTCCTGACTTTC. Translation: CASRLYSGLSSGANVLTF.

The DNA of the CDR3 is TGTGCCACCAGTAATGGGACTACCAGAAGACAAGAGACCCAGTACTTC. Translation: CATSNGTTRRQETQYF. The gene calls are TRBV24-1 and TRBJ2-5; 7 nucleotides align to TRBD2. There are 16 residues in the CDR3. Germline-derived CDR1 and CDR2 are KGHDR and SFDVKD. Trimming cost V 6 bases and J 2 bases; bases outside gene matches: 11.

The chain employs TRBV28 and TRBJ2-7; D gene ambiguous. The germline V gene has CDR1 MDHEN and CDR2 SYDVKM. V lost 3 bases, J lost 3 bases, and 6 bases lay in between. CDR3 size: 12 residues. CDR3 coding DNA: TGTGCCAGCAGTTTGAACCACTACGAGCAGTACGTC. Encoded protein: CASSLNHYEQYV.

Ten or more counts support this clonotype. The CDR3 region is CASSLNGGPSYEQYV. In nucleotides, the CDR3 is TGCGCCAGCAGCTTGAACGGGGGACCGTCCTACGAGCAGTACGTC. The rearrangement links TRBV5-1 to TRBJ2-7; D is possibly TRBD2 (6 bases). Germline lookup yields CDR1 SGHRS and CDR2 YFSETQ. With 1 base removed from V and 1 base from J, the gap between germline ends came to 12 bases. CDR3 size: 15 residues.

This clonotype was seen a few times. This chain uses TRBV3-1 with TRBJ2-2; D not resolved. Germline V gene sequence: CDR1 LGHDT, CDR2 YNNKEL (reference sequence). Between the trimmed V and J ends, which lost 4 bases and 5 bases, there was a span of 5 bases. The CDR3 runs 12 residues. CDR3 in DNA: TGTGCCAGCAGCCCACAGACCGGGGAGCTGTTTTTT. Translating gives CASSPQTGELFF.

The V call is TRBV7-2, the J call TRBJ2-3, with a tentative D call TRBD2 (5 bases). Germline CDR1 and CDR2: SGHTA and FQGNSA. The CDR3 has 17 amino acids. V was cut by 1 base and J by 0 bases, with 14 bases left in between. The CDR3 bases are TGTGCCAGCAGCTTAGTGCCGGGGTCGACTAGCACAGATACGCAGTATTTT. This sequence encodes CASSLVPGSTSTDTQYF.

This clonotype has at least ten counts. The gene calls are TRBV4-1 and TRBJ2-3; a weak D match, TRBD1 (6 bases). The CDR3 is made up of 13 amino acids. Germline CDR1 and CDR2: MGHRA and YSYEKL. V was pared by 3 bases and J by 3 bases, with 7 bases between. The CDR3 protein is CASSQQGTDTQYF. CDR3 sequence (DNA): TGCGCCAGCAGCCAGCAGGGGACAGATACGCAGTATTTT.

The chain recombines TRBV6-6 with TRBJ1-4, with D possibly matching TRBD1 (5 bases). This CDR3 has 13 amino acids. Trimming took 3 bases from V and 8 from J, leaving 10 bases between them. The V gene's germline CDR1 is MNHNY and CDR2 SVGAGI (reference sequence). The CDR3 nucleotides read TGTGCCAGCAGTTATCTAGAGGGGGAAAAACTGTTTTTT. Its protein is CASSYLEGEKLFF.

The sample holds many counts of this clonotype. V is TRBV6-5 and J is TRBJ1-3, with 8 bases lining up with TRBD1. From germline, CDR1 is MNHEY and CDR2 SVGAGI. The CDR3 runs 15 residues. V shed 6 bases, J shed 2 bases, and the junction held 6 bases outside the gene matches. The CDR3 region is CASSLLQGAGNTIYF. CDR3 DNA sequence: TGTGCCAGCAGCCTCCTACAGGGGGCTGGAAACACCATATATTTT.

This clonotype occurred once. This chain joins TRBV12-3 or TRBV12-4 and TRBJ1-4; D remains ambiguous. CDR3 length equals 14 residues. Trimming removed 5 bases from V and 5 bases from J, with 12 bases in between. CDR3: CASSHRAPNEKLFF. The CDR3 coding sequence is TGTGCCAGCAGTCACCGGGCTCCAAATGAAAAACTGTTTTTT.

This sequence joins TRBV5-5 and TRBJ1-5; maybe TRBD1 (5 bases). V shed 4 bases and J shed 6 bases, with 17 bases lying between them. The CDR3 has 15 residues. Germline values: CDR1 SGHKS, CDR2 YYEKEE (reference sequence). CDR3 in amino acids: CASSGGTSPGQPQHF. CDR3 DNA: TGTGCCAGCAGCGGCGGGACCTCTCCGGGTCAGCCCCAGCATTTT.

Only a few counts were recorded for this clonotype. The chain employs TRBV7-9 and TRBJ2-7, with a weak D call TRBD1 (6 bases). The CDR3 runs to 13 residues. Trimming left V 6 bases short and J 2 bases short, with 11 bases between. CDR1 is SEHNR and CDR2 is FQNEAQ in the germline V gene (reference sequence). Written as DNA, the CDR3 is TGTGCCAGCAGTCAGGGGTACCCCTACGAGCAGTACTTC. It codes for CASSQGYPYEQYF.

V is TRBV28 and J is TRBJ1-5; weak D call: TRBD1 (5 bases). The V and J ends lost 2 bases and 4 bases respectively, with 12 bases between them. CDR1 and CDR2 (germline): MDHEN, SYDVKM. The CDR3 runs 15 residues. The CDR3 nucleotides are TGTGCCAGCAGTTTACGAGGCAGGGAGAATCAGCCCCAGCATTTT. It encodes CASSLRGRENQPQHF.

This clonotype was detected once. The chain carries TRBV4-2 and TRBJ2-5, with D possibly TRBD1 on 5 matching bases. Germline V CDR1 and CDR2: LGHNA, YNFKEQ. CDR3 length: 14 amino acids. The V end was cut by 1 base, the J end by 3 bases, with 9 bases between. CDR3 loop: CASSQAGREETQYF. CDR3 coding DNA: TGTGCCAGCAGCCAAGCCGGCAGGGAAGAGACCCAGTACTTC.

This clonotype came up a few times. The chain carries TRBV6-5 and TRBJ2-1, with unresolved D. Trimming took off 2 bases at V and 4 bases at J, with 9 bases between the two ends. The CDR3 is 14 amino acids. Per germline, CDR1 MNHEY and CDR2 SVGAGI. The CDR3 spells CASSYRGVYNEQFF. Written as DNA, the CDR3 is TGTGCCAGCAGTTACAGAGGCGTATACAATGAGCAGTTCTTC.

The chain uses TRBV7-8 and TRBJ2-1; tentatively, D is TRBD2 (5 bases). CDR3 length: 16 residues. Germline V CDR1 and CDR2: SGHVS, FQNEAQ. The V and J ends lost 5 bases and 5 bases respectively, with 19 bases between them. The CDR3 coding sequence is TGTGCCAGCAGCCCAACGTGGCGGGCTACGAACAATGAGCAGTTCTTC. It yields the protein CASSPTWRATNNEQFF.

This clonotype appeared a few times. The chain carries TRBV12-3 or TRBV12-4 and TRBJ2-1, with D possibly called TRBD1 or TRBD2 (5 bases each). The V and J ends lost 6 bases and 14 bases respectively, with 20 bases between them. The CDR3 spans 13 residues. The CDR3 region is CASSRTQRDEKFF. The CDR3 DNA follows: TGTGCCAGCAGCCGAACCCAACGGGACGAGAAGTTCTTC.

This clonotype has just a few counts. At one end, the junction sequence differs from germline, possibly due to a read error. This sequence joins TRBV7-2 and TRBJ2-1; 7 bases match TRBD1. Germline CDR1 and CDR2: SGHTA and FQGNSA. The length of the CDR3 is 13 residues. The CDR3 DNA is TGTGCCAGCAGCTTAGCCAATACGGACAGGTCCAACTTC. This encodes CASSLANTDRSNF. The full variable domain, in which reference TRBV7-2 and TRBJ2-1 provide the parts outside the CDR3, is GAGVSQSPSNKVTEKGKDVELRCDPISGHTALYWYRQSLGQGLEFLIYFQGNSAPDKSGLPSDRFSAERTGGSVSTLTIQRTQQEDSAVYLCASSLANTDRSNFGPGTRLTVL.

This clonotype was found a few times. The chain combines TRBV20-1 with TRBJ2-2; TRBD2 is a possible D gene (5 bases). The V gene lost 6 bases and the J gene lost 2 bases, with 13 bases spanning the gap. This CDR3 is built from 14 residues. The germline V gene encodes CDR1 DFQATT and CDR2 SNEGSKA (reference sequence). The chain's CDR3 is CSAISGVNTGELFF. CDR3 sequence (DNA): TGCAGTGCCATTTCCGGGGTAAACACCGGGGAGCTGTTTTTT.

This clonotype was seen a handful of times. The genes are TRBV20-1 and TRBJ2-7; 12 positions agree with TRBD1. V gave up 5 bases and J gave up 5 bases; unmatched junction bases: 7. Germline V gene sequence: CDR1 DFQATT, CDR2 SNEGSKA (reference sequence). The CDR3 loop spans 14 amino acids. The CDR3, as DNA: TGCAGTGCTCAATCCGGGACAGGGGGCAACGAGCAGTACGTC. Encoded protein: CSAQSGTGGNEQYV.